This entry describes one TCR beta chain. The data belong to a study of cytomegalovirus exposure and HLA in healthy donors. PCR involved 60 Vbeta and 13 Jbeta primers. Repertoires were generated with immunoSEQ multiplex PCR, while TCRdb's copy carries only in-frame clones and drops some. The sample holds around 180,000 clones; approximately 84% are singletons and the top ten take 4.8%. The ends were cut back, 7 bases at V and 4 bases at J, with 19 bases in the middle. This CDR3 contains 15 residues. The V gene's germline CDR1 is MDHEN and CDR2 SYDVKM. Sample: PBMCs. The V call is TRBV28, the J call TRBJ1-2, with D possibly TRBD1 on 6 matching bases. The receptor's source is a girl under 18 in good health and CMV-seropositive. DNA of the CDR3: TGTGCCAGCACTCTTCGGACAGCGGTGTTCTATGGCTACACCTTC. This codes for CASTLRTAVFYGYTF.